The present T cell receptor (beta chain) was sequenced within a study of identical twins. Template switching added a universal primer site, and cDNA bore unique molecular identifiers. TCRdb fed the 5' RACE reads into MiXCR, producing one record per CDR3 protein. The table shows hundreds of thousands of distinct CDR3 sequences, with 7% to 7.5% occurring only once. V dropped 0 bases and J dropped 2; count of bases not matched to a gene: 5. The CDR3 is 17 residues long. CDR1 and CDR2 (germline): SEHNR, FQNEAQ (reference sequence). This sample also appeared in a second study, on yellow fever vaccine responses in identical twins.

This TCR was recovered from a woman aged 18 to 35 in good health. The gene calls are TRBV7-9 and TRBJ2-3; 10 bases align to TRBD2. Specimen: PBMCs. The CDR3 DNA follows: TGTGCCAGCAGCTTAGCGCTAAGCGGGGGGGACACAGATACGCAGTATTTT. Encoded protein: CASSLALSGGDTDTQYF.